Listed below are T cell receptor beta chains from one sample, sequenced in a study of T-cell reconstitution after alpha-beta-depleted transplantation in children. TCRdb re-called the PCR reads through MiXCR, storing one row per CDR3 protein. This sample has some 500,000 distinct CDR3 sequences, with approximately 20% found just once. The starting material was PBMCs from the stem cell graft donor, obtained from the stem cell graft. These receptors all come from a human donor who donated a stem cell graft to a child with acute lymphoblastic leukemia. The conserved cysteine and the conserved F or W are not part of the CDR3 here.

TRBV29-1	TRBJ2-2	SVEDTGATGELF
TRBV20-1	TRBJ2-5	SAPLTAQY
TRBV5-1	TRBJ1-2	ASRWETGPGGSYGYT
TRBV12-3/TRBV12-4	TRBJ2-1	ASSSSGLAGVDDEQF
TRBV20-1	TRBJ2-1	SARPGDSYNEQF
TRBV27	TRBJ2-7	ASSLRAEQYEQY
TRBV11-2	TRBJ2-2	ASSLGTAVMF
TRBV9	TRBJ1-1	ASSVGYSGTEAF
TRBV11-2	TRBJ1-1	ASSLSAGQDEAF
TRBV18	TRBJ2-1	ASSPLGDEQF
TRBV21-1	TRBJ1-1	ASSKDGQGRMNTEAF
TRBV15	TRBJ2-5	ATSRDWGEGETQY
TRBV9	TRBJ2-3	ASSVAGGGTTDTQY
TRBV4-1	TRBJ2-7	ASSQDRTSGSISYEQY
TRBV20-1	TRBJ1-1	SAGRASTEAF
TRBV12-3/TRBV12-4	TRBJ2-1	ASSPRGSEQF
TRBV5-6	TRBJ2-1	ASSQEGGTHLNEQF
TRBV30	TRBJ2-1	AWGAGFSYNEQF
TRBV7-8	TRBJ1-1	ASSLGRVGRGAF
TRBV6-1	TRBJ1-3	ASSTGGDGNTIY
TRBV6-2/TRBV6-3	TRBJ1-1	ASRGTGDTEAF
TRBV5-1	TRBJ1-2	ASSLKRDRVNSNYGYT
TRBV5-1	TRBJ1-2	ASRRTDLYGYT
TRBV7-3	TRBJ2-1	ASSSTYRPNNEQF
TRBV20-1	TRBJ1-4	SAIRGAGINEKLF
TRBV5-1	TRBJ1-1	ASRMTGGTEAF
TRBV12-3/TRBV12-4	TRBJ2-3	ASSPGTWADTQY
TRBV13	TRBJ2-7	ASSRTAGGPGEQY
TRBV19	TRBJ1-1	ASSTLGGSTEAF
TRBV7-2	TRBJ2-7	ASSLEARPFYEQY
TRBV12-3/TRBV12-4	TRBJ2-2	ASSLNAWGTGTGELF
TRBV6-1	TRBJ2-2	ASTIRLRLNTGELF
TRBV29-1	TRBJ1-1	SVRTGSGTEAF
TRBV7-3	TRBJ2-5	ASSRGGLQETQY
TRBV4-1	TRBJ2-5	ASSQGMQVGTQY
TRBV29-1	TRBJ1-2	SVPGVEGYT
TRBV12-3/TRBV12-4	TRBJ1-1	ASSPRQGEAF
TRBV11-2	TRBJ1-1	ASSLGQINTEAF
TRBV4-1	TRBJ2-7	ASSQDRLAGTEQY
TRBV29-1	TRBJ2-7	SVETGVAYEQY